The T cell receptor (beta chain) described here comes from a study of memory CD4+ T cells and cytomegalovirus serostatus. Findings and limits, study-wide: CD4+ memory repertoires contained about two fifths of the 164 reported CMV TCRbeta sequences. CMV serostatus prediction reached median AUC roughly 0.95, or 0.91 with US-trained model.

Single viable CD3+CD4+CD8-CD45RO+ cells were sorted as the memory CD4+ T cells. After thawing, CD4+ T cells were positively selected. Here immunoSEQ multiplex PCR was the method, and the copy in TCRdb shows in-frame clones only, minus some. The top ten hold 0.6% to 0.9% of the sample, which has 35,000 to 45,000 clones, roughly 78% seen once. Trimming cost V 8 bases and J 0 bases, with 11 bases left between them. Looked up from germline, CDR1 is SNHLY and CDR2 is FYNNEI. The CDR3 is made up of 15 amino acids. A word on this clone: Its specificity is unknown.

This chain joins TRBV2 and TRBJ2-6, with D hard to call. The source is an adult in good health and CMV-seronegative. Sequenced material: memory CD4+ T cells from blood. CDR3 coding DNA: TGTGCCAGCTCCCGAGAAGGCTCTGGGGCCAACGTCCTGACTTTC. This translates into CASSREGSGANVLTF.